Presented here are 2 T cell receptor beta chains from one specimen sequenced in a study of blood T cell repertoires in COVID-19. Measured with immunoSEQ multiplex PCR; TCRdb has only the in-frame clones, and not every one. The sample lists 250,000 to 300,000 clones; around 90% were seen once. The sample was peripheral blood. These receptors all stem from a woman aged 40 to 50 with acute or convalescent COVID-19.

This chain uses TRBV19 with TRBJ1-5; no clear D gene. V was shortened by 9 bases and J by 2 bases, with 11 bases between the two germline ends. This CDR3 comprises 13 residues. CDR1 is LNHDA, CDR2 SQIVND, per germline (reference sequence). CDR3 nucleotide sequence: TGTGCCAGCCAATACGAGGGCAATCAGCCCCAGCATTTT. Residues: CASQYEGNQPQHF.

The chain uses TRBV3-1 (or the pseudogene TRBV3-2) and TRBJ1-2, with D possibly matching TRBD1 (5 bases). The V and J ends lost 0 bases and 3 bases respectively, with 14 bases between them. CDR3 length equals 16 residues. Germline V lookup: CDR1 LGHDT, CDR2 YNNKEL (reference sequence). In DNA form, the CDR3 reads TGTGCCAGCAGCCAAGAAAGCGCGGGGGAAGACTATGGCTACACCTTC. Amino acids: CASSQESAGEDYGYTF.